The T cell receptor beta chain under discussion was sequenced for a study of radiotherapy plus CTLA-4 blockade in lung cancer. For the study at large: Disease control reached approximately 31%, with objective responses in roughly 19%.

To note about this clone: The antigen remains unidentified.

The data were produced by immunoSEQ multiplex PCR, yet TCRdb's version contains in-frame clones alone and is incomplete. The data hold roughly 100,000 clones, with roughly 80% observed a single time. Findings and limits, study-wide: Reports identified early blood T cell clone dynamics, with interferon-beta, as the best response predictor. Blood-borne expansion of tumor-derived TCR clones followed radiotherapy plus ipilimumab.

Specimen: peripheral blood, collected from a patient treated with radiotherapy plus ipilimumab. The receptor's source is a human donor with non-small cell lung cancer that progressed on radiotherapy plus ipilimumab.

CDR3 loop: CASSQDRGGPNQPQHF. The DNA for the CDR3 is TGTGCCAGCAGCCAAGATCGGGGGGGCCCCAATCAGCCCCAGCATTTT. The chain joins TRBV4-2 to TRBJ1-5; a weak D match, TRBD1 (6 bases). Trimming shortened V by 0 bases and J by 3 bases, and 12 bases separated the two germline ends. The CDR3 is made up of 16 amino acids. Germline CDR1 is LGHNA and CDR2 is YNFKEQ.